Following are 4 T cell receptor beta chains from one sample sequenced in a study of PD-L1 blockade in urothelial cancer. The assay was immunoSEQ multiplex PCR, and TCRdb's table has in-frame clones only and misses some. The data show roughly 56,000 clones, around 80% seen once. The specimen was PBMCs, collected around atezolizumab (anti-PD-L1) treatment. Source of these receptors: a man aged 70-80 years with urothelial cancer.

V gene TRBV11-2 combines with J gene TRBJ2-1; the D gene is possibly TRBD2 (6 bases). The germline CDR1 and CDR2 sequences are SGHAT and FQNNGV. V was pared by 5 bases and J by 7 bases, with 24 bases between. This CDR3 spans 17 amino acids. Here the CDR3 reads CASSPRRLGAIRNEQFF. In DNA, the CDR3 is TGTGCCAGCAGCCCCCGCCGACTAGGGGCCATTCGGAATGAGCAGTTCTTC.

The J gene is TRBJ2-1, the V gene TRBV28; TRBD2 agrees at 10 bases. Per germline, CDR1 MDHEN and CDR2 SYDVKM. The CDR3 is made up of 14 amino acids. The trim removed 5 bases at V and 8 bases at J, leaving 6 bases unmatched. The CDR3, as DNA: TGTGCCAGCAGTGCTAGCGGGAGATACGATGAGCAGTTCTTC. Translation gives CASSASGRYDEQFF.

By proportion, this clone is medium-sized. CDR3 DNA: TGCGCCAGCAGCCAAGACAGGGGGAACTCTGGAAACACCATATATTTT. It is translated as CASSQDRGNSGNTIYF. This chain joins TRBV4-1 and TRBJ1-3, with 7 nucleotides matching TRBD1. Trimming at V came to 0 bases and at J to 0 bases, leaving 2 bases not matched to a gene. CDR1 is MGHRA, CDR2 YSYEKL, per germline. The CDR3 is 16 residues long.

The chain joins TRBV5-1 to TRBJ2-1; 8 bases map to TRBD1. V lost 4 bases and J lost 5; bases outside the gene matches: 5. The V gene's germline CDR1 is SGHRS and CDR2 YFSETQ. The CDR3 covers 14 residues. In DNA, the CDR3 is TGCGCCAGCAGCCCAGGACAGGGACACAATGAGCAGTTCTTC. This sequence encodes CASSPGQGHNEQFF.